One and the same sample provided the 4 T cell receptor beta chains below, sequenced in a study of blood T cell dynamics during melanoma immunotherapy. This sample's time point: pre-treatment baseline. The protocol was immunoSEQ multiplex PCR, while the TCRdb copy is restricted to in-frame clones and leaves out a portion. Of about 11,000 clones listed, roughly four fifths are singletons. The sample consisted of blood, taken from a patient treated with checkpoint blockade. The source is a human donor with melanoma.

The CDR3 sequence is CASSQGGAYVYEQYF. CDR3 in DNA: TGCGCCAGCAGCCAAGGTGGGGCGTACGTCTACGAGCAGTACTTC. V gene TRBV4-1 combines with J gene TRBJ2-7, with D perhaps TRBD1 (5 bases). Germline V gene data show CDR1 as MGHRA and CDR2 as YSYEKL. The CDR3 is 15 amino acids. V was clipped by 1 base and J by 3 bases, with 13 bases between them.

The chain links TRBV6-6 to TRBJ2-4, with 9 bases matching TRBD2. The CDR3 consists of 16 residues. V was clipped by 6 bases and J by 1 base; unmatched bases: 7. Germline lookup yields CDR1 MNHNY and CDR2 SVGAGI (reference sequence). The CDR3 DNA is TGTGCCAGCAGCGACAGCGGGGGGTGGGCCAAAAACATTCAGTACTTC. Protein product: CASSDSGGWAKNIQYF.

Note on this clone: An end of the junction differs from the germline gene, which may be a read error. This chain connects TRBV5-5 to TRBJ2-7, with 7 bases that match TRBD1. The CDR3 is 14 amino acids. Germline V CDR1 and CDR2: SGHKS, YYEKEE (reference sequence). DNA for the CDR3: TGCGCCAGCAGCCAAGACAGGGAAAGCTACGAGCAGTACTTC. This codes for CASSQDRESYEQYF.

The rearrangement links TRBV19 to TRBJ2-2, with D maybe TRBD1 (5 bases). The CDR3 is made up of 15 amino acids. V lost 5 bases, J lost 0 bases, and 10 bases lay in between. The germline gives CDR1 LNHDA, CDR2 SQIVND (reference sequence). This chain's CDR3 is CASSAGNANTGELFF. The CDR3, as DNA: TGTGCCAGTAGTGCAGGGAACGCGAACACCGGGGAGCTGTTTTTT. The complete variable domain, with remaining parts taken from reference TRBV19 and TRBJ2-2, reads DGGITQSPKYLFRKEGQNVTLSCEQNLNHDAMYWYRQDPGQGLRLIYYSQIVNDFQKGDIAEGYSVSREKKESFPLTVTSAQKNPTAFYLCASSAGNANTGELFFGEGSRLTVL.